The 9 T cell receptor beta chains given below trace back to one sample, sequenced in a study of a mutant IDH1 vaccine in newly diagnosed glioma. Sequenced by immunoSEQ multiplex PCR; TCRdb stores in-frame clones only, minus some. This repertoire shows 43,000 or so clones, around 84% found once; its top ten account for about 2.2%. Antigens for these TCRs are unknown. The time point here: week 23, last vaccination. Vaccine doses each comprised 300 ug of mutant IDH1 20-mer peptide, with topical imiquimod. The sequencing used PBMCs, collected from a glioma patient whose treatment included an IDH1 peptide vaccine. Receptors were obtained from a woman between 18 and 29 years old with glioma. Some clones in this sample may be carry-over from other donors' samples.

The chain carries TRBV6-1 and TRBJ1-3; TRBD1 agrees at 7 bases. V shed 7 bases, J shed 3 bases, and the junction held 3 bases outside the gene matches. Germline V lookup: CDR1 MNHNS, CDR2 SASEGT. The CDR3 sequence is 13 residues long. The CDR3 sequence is CASTRGSGNTIYF. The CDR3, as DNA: TGTGCCAGCACCAGGGGGAGTGGAAACACCATATATTTT.

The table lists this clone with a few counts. The CDR3 coding sequence is TGTGCCAGCAGCCATTGGCAGGGGAAGAACACTGAAGCTTTCTTT. Encoded protein: CASSHWQGKNTEAFF. The chain couples TRBV14 to TRBJ1-1; TRBD1 might be the D (6 bases). Germline V lookup: CDR1 SGHDN, CDR2 FVKESK. V lost 3 bases, J lost 1 base, and 12 bases lay in between. This CDR3 has 15 amino acids.

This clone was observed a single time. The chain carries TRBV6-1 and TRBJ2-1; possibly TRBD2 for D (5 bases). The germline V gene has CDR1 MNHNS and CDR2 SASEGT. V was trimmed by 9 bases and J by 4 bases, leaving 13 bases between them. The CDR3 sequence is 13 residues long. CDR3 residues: CASVPTGYNEQFF. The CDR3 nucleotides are TGTGCCAGTGTCCCAACGGGGTACAATGAGCAGTTCTTC.

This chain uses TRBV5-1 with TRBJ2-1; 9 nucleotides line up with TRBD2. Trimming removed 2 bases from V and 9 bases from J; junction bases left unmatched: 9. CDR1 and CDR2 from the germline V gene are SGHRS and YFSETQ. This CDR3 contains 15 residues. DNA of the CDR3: TGCGCCAGCAGCTTCACTAGCGGGTCGGGCGGTGAGCAGTTCTTC. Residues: CASSFTSGSGGEQFF.

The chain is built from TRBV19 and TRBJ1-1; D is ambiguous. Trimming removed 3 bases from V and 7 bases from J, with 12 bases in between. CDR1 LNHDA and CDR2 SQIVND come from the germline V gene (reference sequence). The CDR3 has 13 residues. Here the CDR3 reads CASSIGSTLEAFF. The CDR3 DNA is TGTGCCAGTAGTATCGGGTCCACACTTGAAGCTTTCTTT.

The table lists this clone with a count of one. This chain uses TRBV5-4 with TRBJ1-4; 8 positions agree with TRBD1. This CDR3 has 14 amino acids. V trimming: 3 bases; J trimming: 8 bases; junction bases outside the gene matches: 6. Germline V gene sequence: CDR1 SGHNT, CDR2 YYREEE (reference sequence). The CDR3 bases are TGTGCCAGCAGCTCAGGACAGGGCCGAGAAAAACTGTTTTTT. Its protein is CASSSGQGREKLFF.

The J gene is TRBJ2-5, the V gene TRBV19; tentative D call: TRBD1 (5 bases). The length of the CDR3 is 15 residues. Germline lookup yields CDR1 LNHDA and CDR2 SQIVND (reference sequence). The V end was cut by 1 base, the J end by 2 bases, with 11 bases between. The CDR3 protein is CASSIVQGLQETQYF. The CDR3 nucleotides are TGTGCCAGTAGTATAGTGCAGGGCCTACAAGAGACCCAGTACTTC.

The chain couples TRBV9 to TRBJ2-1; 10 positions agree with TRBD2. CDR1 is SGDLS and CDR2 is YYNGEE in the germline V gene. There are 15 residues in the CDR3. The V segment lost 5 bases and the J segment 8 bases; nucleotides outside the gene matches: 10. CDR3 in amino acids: CASRGEAGGGHEQFF. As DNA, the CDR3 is TGTGCCAGCAGGGGGGAAGCGGGAGGGGGCCATGAGCAGTTCTTC.

The CDR3 sequence: CASSRRLAGGAGELFF. In DNA, the CDR3 is TGTGCCAGCAGCCGCCGGCTAGCGGGAGGGGCCGGGGAGCTGTTTTTT. This chain joins TRBV2 and TRBJ2-2, with 12 bases identical to TRBD2. CDR1 is SNHLY and CDR2 is FYNNEI in the germline V gene. Trimming cost V 6 bases and J 6 bases; bases outside gene matches: 8. The CDR3 consists of 16 residues. The variable domain in full, with the rest retrieved from reference TRBV2 and TRBJ2-2, is EPEVTQTPSHQVTQMGQEVILRCVPISNHLYFYWYRQILGQKVEFLVSFYNNEISEKSEIFDDQFSVERPDGSNFTLKIRSTKLEDSAMYFCASSRRLAGGAGELFFGEGSRLTVL.